One and the same sample provided the 2 T cell receptor beta chains below, sequenced in a study of Graves' ophthalmopathy and Graves' hyperthyroidism. The TCR beta CDR3 regions underwent amplification from RNA transcripts. The library came from an HTBI-primed first-round RT-PCR and a second-round multiplex PCR. TCRdb re-called the multiplex PCR reads with MiXCR, one entry per CDR3 protein. The repertoire holds approximately 150,000 distinct CDR3 sequences, roughly 36% seen once, with 8% to 9% in the top ten. Sequenced: peripheral blood. The receptors were gathered from a man aged 25 to 40 with Graves' ophthalmopathy.

The V and J genes are TRBV7-8 and TRBJ1-2, with no clear D. Per the germline V gene, CDR1 is SGHVS and CDR2 is FQNEAQ. CDR3 size: 13 residues. Trimming removed 5 bases at V and 7 bases at J, with 14 bases between. The CDR3 reads CASSTQGVPGYTF. The CDR3 DNA sequence: TGTGCCAGCAGCACACAAGGTGTCCCTGGCTACACCTTC.

This chain connects TRBV27 to TRBJ1-1, with D tentatively TRBD1 (6 bases). Trimming cost V 0 bases and J 1 base, with 15 bases left between them. The CDR3 has 17 residues. Germline CDR1 MNHEY, CDR2 SMNVEV (reference sequence). CDR3: CASSLSPYRASNTEAFF. CDR3 in DNA: TGTGCCAGCAGTTTATCCCCTTACAGGGCGTCGAACACTGAAGCTTTCTTT.